This T cell receptor (beta chain) was sequenced in a study of blood T cell repertoires in COVID-19. As for the study in general: The analysed material was cDNA or gDNA that came from T cells, B-cell-depleted T cells, or PBMCs.

This CDR3 region has 15 residues. From germline, CDR1 is LNHDA and CDR2 SQIVND (reference sequence). Trimming pared 4 bases from V and 1 base from J, leaving 11 bases between. Study members were between 18 and 89 years old and lived in 24 US regions. Recovery meant two consecutive negative NP/OP PCR tests, professional clearance, or resolved symptoms. Methods used by the authors: The authors estimated nucleated cell counts from reference gene primer amplification. TCRdb's table, derived via immunoSEQ multiplex PCR, lists solely in-frame clones and lacks some. V and J calls and clone size are those listed in that table; D and trimming were worked out from the DNA. This table has 250,000 to 300,000 clones, over 75% appearing once.

The sample taken for sequencing was PBMCs or T cells enriched from blood (not recorded which). V is TRBV19 and J is TRBJ2-1; TRBD1 is a possible D gene (6 bases). The sequence came from a man aged 18 to 30 who had recovered from COVID-19. The CDR3 is CASSTGVQSYNEQFF. The CDR3 DNA reads TGTGCCAGTAGTACAGGGGTTCAATCCTACAATGAGCAGTTCTTC.